This T cell receptor beta chain comes out of a study of cytomegalovirus exposure and HLA in healthy donors. J was trimmed by 6 bases and V by 4 bases; bases with no gene match: 2. This CDR3 has 15 amino acids. CDR1 and CDR2 (germline): SGHTA, FQGNSA. PCR amplification relied on 60 Vbeta primers (plus 13 Jbeta primers). Sequenced by immunoSEQ multiplex PCR; TCRdb stores in-frame clones only, minus some. Among about 120,000 clones listed, over 70% were seen once. The chain carries TRBV7-2 and TRBJ2-1; 14 positions agree with TRBD2. The sequence was obtained from a middle-aged man in good health and CMV-seropositive. Input material: PBMCs. The CDR3 DNA sequence: TGTGCCAGCAGCTCGGGACTAGCGGGAGTCAATGAGCAGTTCTTC. Its translation is CASSSGLAGVNEQFF.